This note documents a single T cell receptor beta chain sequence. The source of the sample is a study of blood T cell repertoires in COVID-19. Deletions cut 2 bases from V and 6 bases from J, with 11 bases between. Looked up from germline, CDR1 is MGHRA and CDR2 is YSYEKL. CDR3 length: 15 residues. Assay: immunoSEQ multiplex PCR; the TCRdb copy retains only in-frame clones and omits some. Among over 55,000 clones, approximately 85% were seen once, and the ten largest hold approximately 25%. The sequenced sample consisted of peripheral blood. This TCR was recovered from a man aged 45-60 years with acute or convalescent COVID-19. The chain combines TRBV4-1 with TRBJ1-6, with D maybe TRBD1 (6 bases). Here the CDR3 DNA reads TGCGCCAGCAGCCAATTTGGGACAACTAATTCACCCCTCCACTTT. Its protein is CASSQFGTTNSPLHF.